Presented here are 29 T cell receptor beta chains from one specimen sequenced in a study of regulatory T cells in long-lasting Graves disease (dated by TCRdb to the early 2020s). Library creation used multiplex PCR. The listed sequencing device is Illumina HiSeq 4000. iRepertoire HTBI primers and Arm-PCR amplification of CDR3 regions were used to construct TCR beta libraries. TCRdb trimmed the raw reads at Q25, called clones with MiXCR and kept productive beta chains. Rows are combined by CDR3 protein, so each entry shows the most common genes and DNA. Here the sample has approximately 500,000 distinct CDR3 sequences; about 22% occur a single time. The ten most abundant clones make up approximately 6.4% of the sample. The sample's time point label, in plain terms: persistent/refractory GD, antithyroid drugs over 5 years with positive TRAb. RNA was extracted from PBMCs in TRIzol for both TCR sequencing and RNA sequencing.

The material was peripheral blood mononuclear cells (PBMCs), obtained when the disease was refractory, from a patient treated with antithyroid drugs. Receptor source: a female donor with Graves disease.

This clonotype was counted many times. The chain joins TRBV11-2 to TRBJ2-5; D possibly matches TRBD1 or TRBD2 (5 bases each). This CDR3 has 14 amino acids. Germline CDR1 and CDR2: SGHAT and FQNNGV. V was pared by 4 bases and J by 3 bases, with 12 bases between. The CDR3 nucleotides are TGTGCCAGCAGCTATGGGACGTCCAAAGAGACCCAGTACTTC. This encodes CASSYGTSKETQYF.

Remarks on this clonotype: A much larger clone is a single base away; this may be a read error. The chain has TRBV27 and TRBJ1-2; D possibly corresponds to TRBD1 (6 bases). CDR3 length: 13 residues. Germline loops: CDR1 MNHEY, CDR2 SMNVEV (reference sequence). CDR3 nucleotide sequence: TGTGGCAGCAGTTCCAGGGGATACTATGGCTACACCTTC. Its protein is CGSSSRGYYGYTF.

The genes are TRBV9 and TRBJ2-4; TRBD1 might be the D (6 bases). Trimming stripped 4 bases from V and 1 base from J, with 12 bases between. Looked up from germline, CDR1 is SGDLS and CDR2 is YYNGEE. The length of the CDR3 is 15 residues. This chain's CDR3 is CASSLGGTAKNIQYF. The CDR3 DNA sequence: TGTGCCAGCAGCTTAGGGGGTACGGCCAAAAACATTCAGTACTTC.

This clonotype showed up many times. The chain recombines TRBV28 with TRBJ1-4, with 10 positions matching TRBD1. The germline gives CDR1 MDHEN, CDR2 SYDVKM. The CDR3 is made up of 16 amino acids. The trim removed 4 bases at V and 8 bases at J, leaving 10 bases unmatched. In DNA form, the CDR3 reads TGTGCCAGCAGTTCGGGACAGGGGTGGATTGGCGAAAAACTGTTTTTT. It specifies CASSSGQGWIGEKLFF.

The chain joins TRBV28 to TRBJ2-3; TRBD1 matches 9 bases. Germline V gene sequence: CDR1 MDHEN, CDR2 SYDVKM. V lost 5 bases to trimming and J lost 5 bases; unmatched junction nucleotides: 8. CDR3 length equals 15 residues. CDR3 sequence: CASSPPEGQGDTQYF. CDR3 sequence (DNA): TGTGCCAGCAGTCCTCCGGAGGGACAGGGAGATACGCAGTATTTT.

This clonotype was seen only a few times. CDR3 residues: CASSIGAKREGFGELFF. In DNA, the CDR3 is TGTGCCAGTAGTATAGGGGCGAAGCGGGAGGGATTCGGGGAGCTGTTTTTT. The chain links TRBV19 to TRBJ2-2; TRBD2 matches 10 bases. The ends lost 1 base at V and 7 bases at J; junction bases unmatched: 9. This CDR3 has 17 amino acids. Looked up from germline, CDR1 is LNHDA and CDR2 is SQIVND (reference sequence).

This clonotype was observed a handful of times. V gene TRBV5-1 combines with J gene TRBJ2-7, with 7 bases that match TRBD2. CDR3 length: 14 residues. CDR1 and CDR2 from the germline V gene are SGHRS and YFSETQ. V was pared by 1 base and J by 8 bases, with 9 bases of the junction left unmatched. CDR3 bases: TGCGCCAGCAGCTTGTGGGCACGGGGGGATAAGCAGTACTTC. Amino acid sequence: CASSLWARGDKQYF.

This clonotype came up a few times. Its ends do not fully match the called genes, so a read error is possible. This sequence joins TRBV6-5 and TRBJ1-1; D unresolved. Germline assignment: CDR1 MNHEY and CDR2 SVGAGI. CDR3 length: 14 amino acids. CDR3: CASGYVGGNTEAFF. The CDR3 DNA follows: TGTGCCAGCGGTTACGTCGGCGGAAACACTGAAGCTTTCTTT.

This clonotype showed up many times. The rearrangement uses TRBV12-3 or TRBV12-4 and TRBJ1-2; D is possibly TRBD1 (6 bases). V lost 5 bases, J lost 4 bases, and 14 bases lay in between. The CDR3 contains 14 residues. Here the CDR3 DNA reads TGTGCCAGCAGTAAAGACAGGCCCCTCTATGGCTACACCTTC. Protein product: CASSKDRPLYGYTF.

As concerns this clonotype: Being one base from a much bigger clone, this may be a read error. DNA for the CDR3: TGCAGTGCTACCCCGGTCGTTGGAGCCTACGAGCAGTACTTC. Its translation: CSATPVVGAYEQYF. This chain connects TRBV20-1 to TRBJ2-7; D call uncertain. V was pared by 4 bases and J by 2 bases, with 15 bases between. The CDR3 runs 14 residues. Germline CDR1 reads DFQATT; CDR2 reads SNEGSKA (reference sequence).

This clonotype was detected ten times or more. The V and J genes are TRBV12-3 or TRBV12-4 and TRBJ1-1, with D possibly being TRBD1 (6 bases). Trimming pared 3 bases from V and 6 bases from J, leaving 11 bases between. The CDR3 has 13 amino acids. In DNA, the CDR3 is TGTGCCAGCAGTTTCGACAGGAGAGCTGAAGCTTTCTTT. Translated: CASSFDRRAEAFF.

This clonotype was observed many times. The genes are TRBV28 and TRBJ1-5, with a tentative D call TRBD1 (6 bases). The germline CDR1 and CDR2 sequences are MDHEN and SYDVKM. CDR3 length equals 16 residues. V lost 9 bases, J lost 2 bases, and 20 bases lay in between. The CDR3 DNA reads TGTGCCAGTCAAGGAACAGGGTCCTCCCGCAATCAGCCCCAGCATTTT. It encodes CASQGTGSSRNQPQHF.

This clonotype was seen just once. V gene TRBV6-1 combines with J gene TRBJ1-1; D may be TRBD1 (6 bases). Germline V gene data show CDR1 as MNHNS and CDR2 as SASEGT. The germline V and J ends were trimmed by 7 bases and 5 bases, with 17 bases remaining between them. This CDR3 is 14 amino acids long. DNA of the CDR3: TGTGCCAGCACCCCAGGGGTTACGCGGACTGAAGCTTTCTTT. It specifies CASTPGVTRTEAFF.

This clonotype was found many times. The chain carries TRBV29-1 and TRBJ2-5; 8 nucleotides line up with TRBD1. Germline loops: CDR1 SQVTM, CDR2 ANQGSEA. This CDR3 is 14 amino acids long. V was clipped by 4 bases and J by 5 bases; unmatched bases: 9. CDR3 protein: CSVGETGDGETQYF. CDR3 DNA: TGCAGCGTTGGGGAGACAGGGGATGGGGAGACCCAGTACTTC.

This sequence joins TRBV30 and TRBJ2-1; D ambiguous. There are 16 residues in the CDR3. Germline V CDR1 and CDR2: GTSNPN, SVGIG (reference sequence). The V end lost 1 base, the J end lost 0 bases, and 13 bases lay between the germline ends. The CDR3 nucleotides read TGTGCCTGGAGTGGGCCTTATCCCAACTCCTACAATGAGCAGTTCTTC. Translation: CAWSGPYPNSYNEQFF.

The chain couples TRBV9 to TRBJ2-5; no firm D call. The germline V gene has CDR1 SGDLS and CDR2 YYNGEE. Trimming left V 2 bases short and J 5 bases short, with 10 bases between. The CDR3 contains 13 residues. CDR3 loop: CASSVGLSETQYF. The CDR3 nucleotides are TGTGCCAGCAGCGTGGGGTTGTCGGAGACCCAGTACTTC.

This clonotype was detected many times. CDR3: CSVGDGETQYF. CDR3 sequence (DNA): TGCAGCGTGGGGGACGGAGAGACCCAGTACTTC. V is TRBV29-1 and J is TRBJ2-5; possibly TRBD1 or TRBD2 for D (5 bases each). V lost 6 bases and J 4 bases, leaving 9 bases between the germline ends. The CDR3 loop spans 11 amino acids. Per the germline V gene, CDR1 is SQVTM and CDR2 is ANQGSEA.

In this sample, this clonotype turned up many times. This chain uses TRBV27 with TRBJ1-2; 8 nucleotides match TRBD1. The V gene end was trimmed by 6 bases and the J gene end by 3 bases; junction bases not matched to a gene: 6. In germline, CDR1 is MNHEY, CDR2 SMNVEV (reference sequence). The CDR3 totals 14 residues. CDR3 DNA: TGTGCCAGCAGACTACAGGGGGTGGACTATGGCTACACCTTC. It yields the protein CASRLQGVDYGYTF.

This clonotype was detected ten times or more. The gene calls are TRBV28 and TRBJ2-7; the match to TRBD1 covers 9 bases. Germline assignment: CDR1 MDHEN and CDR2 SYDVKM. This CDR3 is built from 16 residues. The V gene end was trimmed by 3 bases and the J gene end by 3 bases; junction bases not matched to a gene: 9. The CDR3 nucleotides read TGTGCCAGCAGTTTTCTTCGCCGGGACAGGGTCTACGAGCAGTACTTC. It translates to CASSFLRRDRVYEQYF.

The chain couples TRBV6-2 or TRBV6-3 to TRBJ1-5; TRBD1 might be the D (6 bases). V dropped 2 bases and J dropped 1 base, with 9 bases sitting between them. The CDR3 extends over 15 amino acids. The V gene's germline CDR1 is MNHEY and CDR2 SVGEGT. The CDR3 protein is CASSYVGGSNQPQHF. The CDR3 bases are TGTGCCAGCAGTTACGTGGGGGGCAGCAATCAGCCCCAGCATTTT.

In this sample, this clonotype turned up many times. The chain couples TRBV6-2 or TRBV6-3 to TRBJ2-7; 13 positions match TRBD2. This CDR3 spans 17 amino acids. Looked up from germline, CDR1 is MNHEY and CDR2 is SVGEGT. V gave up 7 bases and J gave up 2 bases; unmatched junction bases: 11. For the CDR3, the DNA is TGTGCCAGCACCCAAGTGAGCACTAGCGGGAGGGCCTACGAGCAGTACTTC. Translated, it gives CASTQVSTSGRAYEQYF.

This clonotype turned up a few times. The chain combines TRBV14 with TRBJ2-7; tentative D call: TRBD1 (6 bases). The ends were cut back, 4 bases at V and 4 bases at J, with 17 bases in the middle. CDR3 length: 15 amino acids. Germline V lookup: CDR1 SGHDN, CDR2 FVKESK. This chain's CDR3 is CASSPFGTLAYEQYF. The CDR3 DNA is TGTGCCAGCAGCCCGTTCGGGACACTGGCTTACGAGCAGTACTTC.

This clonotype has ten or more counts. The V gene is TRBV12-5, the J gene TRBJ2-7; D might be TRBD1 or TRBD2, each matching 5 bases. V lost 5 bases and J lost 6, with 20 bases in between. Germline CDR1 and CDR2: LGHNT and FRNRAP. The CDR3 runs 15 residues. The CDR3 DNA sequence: TGTGCTAGTGGTCAGCTCCGGGACCCCGTCGGCGAGCAGTACTTC. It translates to CASGQLRDPVGEQYF.

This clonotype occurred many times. DNA for the CDR3: TGTGCCAGCAGCTTCGCTCCCCTTTTTTACGAGCAGTACTTC. This sequence encodes CASSFAPLFYEQYF. The chain recombines TRBV7-9 with TRBJ2-7; D unclear. With 3 bases removed from V and 4 bases from J, the gap between germline ends came to 13 bases. Per the germline V gene, CDR1 is SEHNR and CDR2 is FQNEAQ (reference sequence). The CDR3 contains 14 residues.

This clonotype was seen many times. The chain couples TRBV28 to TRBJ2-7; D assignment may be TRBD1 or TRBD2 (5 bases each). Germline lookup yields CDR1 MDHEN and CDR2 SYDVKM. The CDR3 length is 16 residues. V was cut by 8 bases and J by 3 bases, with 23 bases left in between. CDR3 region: CASRNMRGEGYYEQYF. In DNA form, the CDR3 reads TGTGCCAGCCGGAATATGAGGGGAGAGGGATACTACGAGCAGTACTTC.

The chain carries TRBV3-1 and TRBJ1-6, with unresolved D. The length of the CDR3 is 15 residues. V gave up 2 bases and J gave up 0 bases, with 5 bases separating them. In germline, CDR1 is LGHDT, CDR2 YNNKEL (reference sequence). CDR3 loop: CASSQPGSYNSPLHF. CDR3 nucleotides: TGTGCCAGCAGCCAACCGGGCTCCTATAATTCACCCCTCCACTTT.

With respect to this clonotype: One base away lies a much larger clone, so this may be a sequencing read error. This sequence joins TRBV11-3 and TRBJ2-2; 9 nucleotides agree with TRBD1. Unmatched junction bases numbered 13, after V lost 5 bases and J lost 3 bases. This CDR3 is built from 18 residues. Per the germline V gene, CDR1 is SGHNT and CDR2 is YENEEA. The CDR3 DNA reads TGTGCCAGCAGCGTAGGACCACGGGACAGGGACCACACCGGGGAGCTGTTTTTT. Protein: CASSVGPRDRDHTGELFF.

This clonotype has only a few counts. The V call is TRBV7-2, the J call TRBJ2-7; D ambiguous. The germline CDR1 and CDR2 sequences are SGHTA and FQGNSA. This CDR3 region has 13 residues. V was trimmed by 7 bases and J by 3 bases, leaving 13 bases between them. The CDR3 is CASTDVGIYEQYF. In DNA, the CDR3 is TGTGCCAGCACCGACGTGGGAATCTACGAGCAGTACTTC. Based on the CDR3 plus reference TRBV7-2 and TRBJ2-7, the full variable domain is GAGVSQSPSNKVTEKGKDVELRCDPISGHTALYWYRQSLGQGLEFLIYFQGNSAPDKSGLPSDRFSAERTGGSVSTLTIQRTQQEDSAVYLCASTDVGIYEQYFGPGTRLTVT.

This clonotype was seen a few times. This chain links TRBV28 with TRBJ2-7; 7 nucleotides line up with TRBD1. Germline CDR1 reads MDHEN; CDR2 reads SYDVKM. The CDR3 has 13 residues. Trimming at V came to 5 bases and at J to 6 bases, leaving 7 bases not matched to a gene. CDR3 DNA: TGTGCCAGCAGTCCACTGACAGGGCTCGAGCAGTACTTC. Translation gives CASSPLTGLEQYF.